This T cell receptor beta chain was sequenced for a study of identical twins. The study's findings and limits: Beta out-of-frame sequences displayed a weaker excess of sharing between twins. Invariant MAIT and iNKT cells are populations that could partly confound zero-insertion analyses.

This clonotype showed up just a few times. Its antigen is undetermined. V gave up 2 bases and J gave up 6 bases, with 7 bases separating them. There are 13 residues in the CDR3. Germline V gene data show CDR1 as KGHSH and CDR2 as LQKENI. The cDNA had a unique molecular identifier and a template-switch universal primer site. Each CDR3 protein is one row after TCRdb ran MiXCR on the 5' RACE reads. The sample lists about 530,000 distinct CDR3 sequences; roughly 15% were seen once. Separately, the same data were catalogued under a study of yellow fever vaccine responses in identical twins.

V gene TRBV18 combines with J gene TRBJ1-4; D unclear. Sequencing was carried out using CD4+ T cells sorted from blood. The TCR comes from a woman aged 18-35 years in good health. CDR3 DNA sequence: TGTGCCAGCTCACCATTCCTGGATGAAAAACTGTTTTTT. This translates into CASSPFLDEKLFF.